The TCR beta chain described here comes from a study of tumor and adjacent non-tumor tissue in lung cancer listed by TCRdb under 2018. In the study overall: The cohort included some twelve adenocarcinoma, a couple of squamous cell carcinoma and 1 small cell lung cancer patients. Around 31 paired specimens, one tumor and one normal lung sample per patient, were profiled by TCRbeta CDR3 sequencing. Bulk TCRbeta repertoires were compared between lung tumor tissue and matched distant non-tumor lung tissue obtained from 15 lung cancer patients. Among the roughly 15 patients, ages ranged from roughly 30 to 76 years, about 10 were men and 5 were women, and disease was TNM stage I to III. Sequencing produced 130,000,000 or so productive TCRbeta reads in total, an average of about 4.17 million reads per sample.

RNA was extracted from bulk unsorted tissue and checked for quality with a NanoDrop ND-1000 and an Agilent 2100. The normal lung samples consisted of distant non-tumor tissue collected more than 3 cm from the tumor edge. The donors were newly diagnosed lung cancer patients admitted for thoracic surgery in China from August to November 2014 who had not received prior chemotherapy. Patients with previous radiotherapy or chemotherapy, or with another concurrent cancer, were excluded from the study. Surgical tissue pieces of about 1-2.3 cm3 were preserved in RNAlater solution and were kept at -80 degrees C until use. Study-level results and caveats: The sequencing platform is not named in the methods, and unique molecular identifiers are not mentioned. Only around 16 patients were in the cohort, and the authors stated that larger samples and more detailed clinical data are needed. Because peripheral blood was not sequenced, the blood TCRbeta repertoires of the lung cancer patients in the study went unexamined. A significantly larger cumulative share of the repertoire was made up by the top 100 clones in normal lung than in tumor tissue. Tumor tissue showed significantly higher TCR diversity (inverse Simpson) than normal lung tissue, at roughly 390 vs 170 (P = 0.0075, Mann-Whitney U test). TCR diversity was significantly higher in younger patients, and greater tumor TCR diversity was associated with shorter overall survival and shorter disease-free survival.

Trimming at the junction amounts to 7 bases on V and 7 bases on J, and the germline ends lie 16 bases apart. From its cysteine to its phenylalanine, the CDR3 spans 13 amino acids. Only CDR3 DNA remains: 39 bases, in frame from the first base. A word on this clonotype: Its recognized antigen is unknown. Nothing much larger sits one base from this clone, and base qualities are not available.

Libraries came from multiplex PCR. The data were produced on an Illumina HiSeq 2500. TCRbeta libraries were constructed through three rounds of nested PCR with primers (Table S4) according to protocols adapted from ARM-PCR. Before sequencing, PCR products of 200-500 bp were excised from the gel and purified with the QIAquick gel extraction kit. The study's own analysis went as follows. Trimmomatic was used to clean the reads, FLASH was used to merge the reads into complete CDR3 sequences, and MiTCR was used to assign the reads to V(D)J germline segments. VDJtools was used to compute clonal diversity as the inverse Simpson's index. In-frame sequences lacking a premature stop codon were counted as productive reads. Starting from the raw public reads, TCRdb applied fastp trimming at Q25, assembled clones with MiXCR and retained in-frame beta chains. Rows are unified per CDR3 protein, each entry keeping the most common DNA and genes. The V and J calls were determined by TCRdb, not by the authors. This sample comprises approximately 44,000 distinct CDR3 sequences, roughly 60% of them detected only once. The ten top clones hold less than 55% of the sample.

The material sequenced was distant non-tumor lung tissue. This receptor chain uses TRBV12-3 or TRBV12-4 and TRBJ1-2; no D gene is confidently identified. This TCR was sampled from a man aged 50 to 59 with non-small cell lung cancer. In nucleotides, the sequence is TGTGCCAGCAATGTAGACCCCGAGCTTGGCTACACCTTC. Its protein reads: CASNVDPELGYTF.